Following are 21 T cell receptor beta chains from one sample sequenced in a study of regulatory T cells in long-lasting Graves disease. The time point here: newly diagnosed GD, antithyroid drugs for less than 3 months. The TCR library was prepared using RNA isolated from PBMCs. Sequencing libraries for TCR beta were prepared with iRepertoire HTBI primers and Arm-PCR of CDR3 regions. TCRdb ran MiXCR on the multiplex PCR reads and lists one entry per CDR3 protein. The table includes more than 450,000 distinct CDR3 sequences, around 15% detected once. These data were also filed under a second study, of T cells in Graves' hyperthyroidism and ophthalmopathy.

The sequenced sample was peripheral blood mononuclear cells (PBMCs), obtained at new diagnosis, from a patient treated with antithyroid drugs. These TCRs come from a man aged 35-49 years with Graves disease.

In this sample, this clonotype turned up many times. V usage is TRBV28 and J usage is TRBJ2-3; no definite D call. Germline V gene data show CDR1 as MDHEN and CDR2 as SYDVKM. Between the trimmed V and J ends, which lost 5 bases and 0 bases, there was a span of 12 bases. The CDR3 runs to 15 residues. The CDR3: CASSQTVPSTDTQYF. The CDR3 nucleotides read TGTGCCAGCAGTCAGACGGTTCCTAGCACAGATACGCAGTATTTT.

There are many counts of this clonotype. The rearrangement links TRBV6-5 to TRBJ2-3; no reliable D call. The V gene lost 4 bases and the J gene lost 2 bases, with 10 bases spanning the gap. Looked up from germline, CDR1 is MNHEY and CDR2 is SVGAGI. The CDR3 loop spans 14 amino acids. DNA for the CDR3: TGTGCCAGCAGTTTGACTTGGGACACAGATACGCAGTATTTT. It codes for CASSLTWDTDTQYF.

The sample holds many counts of this clonotype. The V gene is TRBV5-1, the J gene TRBJ2-1; TRBD2 agrees at 13 bases. This CDR3 has 17 residues. Trimming took 3 bases from V and 7 from J; bases not matched to a gene: 10. Germline values: CDR1 SGHRS, CDR2 YFSETQ. The CDR3, as DNA: TGCGCCAGCAGCTCGGGACTAGCGGGACCCCTTACTAATGAGCAGTTCTTC. It codes for CASSSGLAGPLTNEQFF.

This clonotype was seen ten or more times. The chain recombines TRBV7-8 with TRBJ2-1; TRBD1 is a possible D gene (6 bases). CDR3 length equals 17 residues. Germline V gives CDR1 SGHVS, CDR2 FQNEAQ. Trimming removed 7 bases from V and 0 bases from J, with 19 bases in between. The CDR3 region is CASTNIGQKSSYNEQFF. CDR3 in DNA: TGTGCCAGCACCAACATCGGACAGAAGTCCTCCTACAATGAGCAGTTCTTC.

The chain has TRBV20-1 and TRBJ1-3; D is ambiguous. CDR3 length equals 14 residues. V dropped 4 bases and J dropped 0 bases, with 10 bases sitting between them. Per germline, CDR1 DFQATT and CDR2 SNEGSKA (reference sequence). CDR3 nucleotides: TGCAGTGCTATGCGGTCGATCTCTGGAAACACCATATATTTT. Protein: CSAMRSISGNTIYF.

This clonotype has at least ten counts. The chain joins TRBV18 to TRBJ2-6; D is ambiguous. Germline values: CDR1 KGHSH, CDR2 LQKENI. This CDR3 is 13 amino acids long. Trimming cost V 3 bases and J 4 bases, with 4 bases left between them. The CDR3 nucleotides are TGTGCCAGCTCACCGACCGGGGCCAACGTCCTGACTTTC. It translates to CASSPTGANVLTF.

The sample holds one count of this clonotype. A much larger clone differs by one base, so this may be a read error. The J gene is TRBJ1-4, the V gene TRBV28; 7 bases match TRBD1. The V and J ends lost 7 bases and 3 bases, in that order; junction bases with no gene match: 5. The CDR3 extends over 14 amino acids. Germline V CDR1 and CDR2: MDHEN, SYDVKM. CDR3 in amino acids: CASNKQGPNEKLFF. CDR3 nucleotides: TGTGCCAGCAACAAACAGGGGCCTAATGAAAAACTGTTTTTT.

This chain uses TRBV19 with TRBJ2-1; the D call may be TRBD1 or TRBD2 (5 bases each). V lost 6 bases and J 2 bases, leaving 14 bases between the germline ends. This CDR3 comprises 15 residues. Germline V gene sequence: CDR1 LNHDA, CDR2 SQIVND (reference sequence). CDR3: CASSRIRDPYNEQFF. The CDR3, as DNA: TGTGCCAGTAGCCGAATCCGGGACCCCTACAATGAGCAGTTCTTC.

The rearrangement uses TRBV20-1 and TRBJ2-2; a possible D gene is TRBD2 (7 bases). The V end was cut by 3 bases, the J end by 1 base, with 15 bases between. Germline CDR1 is DFQATT and CDR2 is SNEGSKA (reference sequence). CDR3 length: 16 amino acids. The CDR3 loop reads CSARGGPRENTGELFF. For the CDR3, the DNA is TGCAGTGCTAGGGGGGGGCCCAGAGAGAACACCGGGGAGCTGTTTTTT.

In this sample, this clonotype turned up many times. CDR3 coding DNA: TGCGCCAGCAGCCAAGAGAGGGGGGCGCAGAGTGAAAAACTGTTTTTT. The encoded protein is CASSQERGAQSEKLFF. V and J are TRBV4-1 and TRBJ1-4; a weak D match, TRBD1 (6 bases). Germline V CDR1 and CDR2: MGHRA, YSYEKL. V lost 0 bases, J lost 7 bases, and 15 bases lay in between. The CDR3 is 16 residues long.

This clonotype was seen repeatedly, ten times or more. The gene calls are TRBV24-1 and TRBJ2-7; possibly TRBD1 for D (6 bases). Germline V CDR1 and CDR2: KGHDR, SFDVKD. Deletions cut 5 bases from V and 4 bases from J, with 11 bases between. This CDR3 has 13 amino acids. The CDR3: CATSGGGRYEQYF. In DNA, the CDR3 is TGTGCCACCAGTGGTGGGGGCCGGTACGAGCAGTACTTC.

This clonotype was counted a few times. This rearrangement joins TRBV20-1 to TRBJ2-1; 7 bases are shared with TRBD1. Losses at the gene ends were 1 base for V and 7 bases for J; bases not matched to a gene: 10. The germline CDR1 and CDR2 sequences are DFQATT and SNEGSKA (reference sequence). There are 15 residues in the CDR3. In DNA form, the CDR3 reads TGCAGTGCTAGAGGTCAAAACAGGGGTTATAATGAGCAGTTCTTC. It specifies CSARGQNRGYNEQFF.

This clonotype has at least ten counts. The chain is built from TRBV7-8 and TRBJ2-5, with TRBD1 matching 7 bases. Losses at the gene ends were 3 bases for V and 5 bases for J; bases not matched to a gene: 12. Germline lookup yields CDR1 SGHVS and CDR2 FQNEAQ. CDR3 size: 16 residues. CDR3 residues: CASSLRWDSVGETQYF. In DNA form, the CDR3 reads TGTGCCAGCAGCTTGCGCTGGGACAGCGTGGGTGAGACCCAGTACTTC.

Note on this clonotype: This may be a read error: a much more frequent sequence differs by one nucleotide. This chain connects TRBV3-1 to TRBJ2-1, with D maybe TRBD2 (6 bases). Germline loops: CDR1 LGHDT, CDR2 YNNKEL (reference sequence). V lost 3 bases, J lost 6 bases, and 21 bases lay in between. This CDR3 has 17 residues. The CDR3 reads CASSHLGILAMANEQFF. The CDR3 nucleotides are TGTGCCAGCAGCCACTTGGGTATACTAGCAATGGCCAATGAGCAGTTCTTC.

This clonotype was observed a handful of times. V and J are TRBV9 and TRBJ1-5; D might be TRBD1 (5 bases). V was cut by 5 bases and J by 4 bases, with 10 bases left in between. Germline CDR1 SGDLS, CDR2 YYNGEE. The CDR3 contains 13 residues. The CDR3 DNA sequence: TGTGCCAGCAGTGCAGGGACGAATCAGCCCCAGCATTTT. This encodes CASSAGTNQPQHF.

A few counts support this clonotype. The chain is built from TRBV25-1 and TRBJ2-7, with TRBD1 as a possible D gene (6 bases). Germline lookup yields CDR1 MGHDK and CDR2 SYGVNS. The CDR3 covers 13 residues. Trimming shortened V by 6 bases and J by 6 bases, and 15 bases separated the two germline ends. The CDR3 loop is CASRKDSLSEQYF. Here the CDR3 DNA reads TGTGCCAGCAGAAAGGACAGCCTAAGCGAGCAGTACTTC.

This clonotype was found many times. V usage is TRBV27 and J usage is TRBJ1-2; 7 positions match TRBD1. The V gene end was trimmed by 5 bases and the J gene end by 4 bases; junction bases not matched to a gene: 10. The germline CDR1 and CDR2 sequences are MNHEY and SMNVEV (reference sequence). The CDR3 has 15 amino acids. CDR3: CASSPRQGMVYGYTF. In DNA form, the CDR3 reads TGTGCCAGCAGTCCTCGACAGGGAATGGTCTATGGCTACACCTTC.

This clonotype was detected only a few times. The chain links TRBV2 to TRBJ2-7; the D gene could be TRBD1 or TRBD2 (6 bases each). V shed 6 bases and J shed 4 bases, with 10 bases lying between them. Germline CDR1 reads SNHLY; CDR2 reads FYNNEI. This CDR3 spans 12 amino acids. The CDR3 is CASRSGAYEQYF. The CDR3 region has the DNA TGTGCCAGCAGGTCGGGGGCATACGAGCAGTACTTC.

The chain couples TRBV2 to TRBJ1-3; D unresolved. This CDR3 contains 12 residues. CDR1 is SNHLY and CDR2 is FYNNEI in the germline V gene. V lost 6 bases and J lost 2, with 5 bases in between. CDR3 nucleotide sequence: TGTGCCAGCAGGGGGACTGGAAACACCATATATTTT. The encoded protein is CASRGTGNTIYF.

This clonotype was counted at least ten times. V is TRBV3-1 and J is TRBJ2-2, with D perhaps TRBD2 (6 bases). Trimming stripped 1 base from V and 9 bases from J, with 15 bases between. This CDR3 has 15 amino acids. Germline lookup yields CDR1 LGHDT and CDR2 YNNKEL (reference sequence). The CDR3 here is CASSQGWGSGRELFF. The CDR3 nucleotides read TGTGCCAGCAGCCAAGGGTGGGGTAGCGGAAGGGAGCTGTTTTTT.

V gene TRBV24-1 combines with J gene TRBJ2-1; 9 bases map to TRBD1. CDR1 and CDR2 (germline): KGHDR, SFDVKD. The CDR3 covers 14 residues. Trimming removed 4 bases from V and 7 bases from J; junction bases left unmatched: 4. The CDR3 sequence is CATSDPGQGNEQFF. CDR3 coding DNA: TGTGCCACCAGTGACCCCGGACAGGGGAATGAGCAGTTCTTC.